A single sample is the source of the 21 T cell receptor beta chains below, sequenced in a study of type 1 and type 2 diabetes patients. PCR was run on genomic DNA. The TCR beta CDR3 region was amplified using 30 forward and 13 reverse primers. MiXCR was run by TCRdb on the multiplex PCR reads, yielding one entry per CDR3 protein. Of about 250,000 distinct CDR3 sequences in the sample, roughly 48% were seen once. The sample taken for sequencing was peripheral blood mononuclear cells (PBMCs). The receptors originated from a young man with type 2 diabetes.

This sequence joins TRBV30 and TRBJ1-1; D is perhaps TRBD2 (6 bases). The end of the DNA aligns better with TRBJ2-3, so the J call may be wrong. Germline values: CDR1 GTSNPN, CDR2 SVGIG (reference sequence). CDR3 length equals 11 residues. The DNA of the CDR3 is TGTGCCTGGATGCGGGGTAATACGCAGTATTTT. Translated, it gives CAWMRGNTQYF.

The J gene is TRBJ2-2, the V gene TRBV12-3 or TRBV12-4; D uncertain. The CDR3 contains 11 residues. Trimming cost V 7 bases and J 5 bases, with 5 bases left between them. As DNA, the CDR3 is TGTGCCAGCATTATGACCGGGGAGCTGTTTTTT. Its translation is CASIMTGELFF.

The CDR3 is CASTVPSTRRKNIQYF. In DNA form, the CDR3 reads TGTGCCAGCACGGTGCCCTCTACTAGGAGAAAAAACATTCAGTACTTC. The V gene is TRBV11-3, the J gene TRBJ2-4; D might be TRBD2 (5 bases). The CDR3 contains 16 residues. Germline assignment: CDR1 SGHNT and CDR2 YENEEA. Between the trimmed V and J ends, which lost 7 bases and 4 bases, there was a span of 20 bases.

This clonotype turned up a few times. This sequence joins TRBV19 and TRBJ1-2; D uncertain. The CDR3 consists of 14 residues. V was pared by 7 bases and J by 0 bases, with 12 bases between. CDR1 LNHDA and CDR2 SQIVND come from the germline V gene (reference sequence). The DNA for the CDR3 is TGTGCCAGTAACGACGGATTAACTAACTATGGCTACACCTTC. Translated, it gives CASNDGLTNYGYTF.

This clonotype showed up just a few times. The chain links TRBV7-8 to TRBJ2-2; D ambiguous. The germline CDR1 and CDR2 sequences are SGHVS and FQNEAQ. The CDR3 covers 13 residues. V gave up 1 base and J gave up 11 bases, with 11 bases separating them. CDR3 nucleotide sequence: TGTGCCAGCAGCTTAGGGACCCAGGACGAGCTGTTTTTT. This gives the protein CASSLGTQDELFF.

This clonotype was seen only a few times. The genes are TRBV13 and TRBJ2-5, with 7 bases that match TRBD1. The J call may be in error: the DNA end matches TRBJ2-1 better. CDR3 length equals 14 residues. Per the germline V gene, CDR1 is PRHDT and CDR2 is FYEKMQ (reference sequence). CDR3 protein: CASSFEGAPNEQFF. The CDR3 DNA is TGTGCCAGCAGCTTTGAGGGGGCACCGAATGAGCAGTTCTTC.

V usage is TRBV7-8 and J usage is TRBJ1-2; TRBD1 agrees at 11 bases. Per the germline V gene, CDR1 is SGHVS and CDR2 is FQNEAQ. The V and J ends lost 3 bases and 8 bases, in that order; junction bases with no gene match: 8. The CDR3 length is 15 residues. The CDR3 loop reads CASSLWTGGVRGYTF. In DNA form, the CDR3 reads TGTGCCAGCAGCTTGTGGACAGGGGGCGTTCGGGGCTACACCTTC.

The chain couples TRBV9 to TRBJ2-1, with a weak D call TRBD2 (7 bases). V gave up 2 bases and J gave up 3 bases, with 15 bases separating them. The CDR3 loop spans 16 amino acids. CDR1 SGDLS and CDR2 YYNGEE come from the germline V gene. The chain's CDR3 is CASSVGGGTLYNEQFF. CDR3 in DNA: TGTGCCAGCAGCGTGGGGGGGGGGACACTCTACAATGAGCAGTTCTTC.

This clonotype was detected only a few times. The final CDR3 position lacks the conserved phenylalanine or tryptophan, pointing to a likely read error. Because the CDR3's place on the DNA is in doubt, the DNA is left out and the CDR3 is given as listed by TCRdb. The chain recombines TRBV28 with TRBJ2-3; TRBD2 reflects the table's D call only, with no check against the DNA. Per the germline V gene, CDR1 is MDHEN and CDR2 is SYDVKM. The CDR3 contains 13 residues when both ends are counted. CDR3: CASSLPLSLLAGV.

This clonotype came up a few times. The CDR3 ends on some other residue instead of the conserved phenylalanine or tryptophan, so this is likely a read error. This sequence joins TRBV6-6 and TRBJ2-7; 10 positions match TRBD1. The CDR3 totals 14 residues. The germline V gene encodes CDR1 MNHNY and CDR2 SVGAGI (reference sequence). With V trimmed by 7 bases and J by 4 bases, 7 bases remained unmatched. For the CDR3, the DNA is TGTGCCAGCACTGGTCCGGGACAGGGGTACGAGCAGTACCTC. Its translation is CASTGPGQGYEQYL.

This clonotype was detected only a few times. The genes are TRBV3-1 and TRBJ1-6; D gene uncertain. V dropped 1 base and J dropped 0 bases, with 10 bases sitting between them. CDR1 is LGHDT and CDR2 is YNNKEL in the germline V gene (reference sequence). CDR3 size: 17 residues. The CDR3 DNA reads TGTGCCAGCAGCCAAGGGGCAGAAAGCTCCTATAATTCACCCCTCCACTTT. It specifies CASSQGAESSYNSPLHF.

The chain combines TRBV14 with TRBJ2-7; a possible D gene is TRBD1 (6 bases). Looked up from germline, CDR1 is SGHDN and CDR2 is FVKESK. V gave up 2 bases and J gave up 1 base, with 12 bases separating them. The CDR3 sequence is 15 residues long. The CDR3 region is CASSQLWDKSYEQYF. Here the CDR3 DNA reads TGTGCCAGCAGCCAACTCTGGGACAAATCCTACGAGCAGTACTTC.

The chain has TRBV6-6 and TRBJ1-2, with a tentative D call TRBD1 (6 bases). Trimming shortened V by 0 bases and J by 6 bases, and 11 bases separated the two germline ends. CDR3 length: 14 residues. Germline lookup yields CDR1 MNHNY and CDR2 SVGAGI (reference sequence). This CDR3 reads CASSYSAGVNGYTF. DNA for the CDR3: TGTGCCAGCAGTTACTCGGCAGGGGTGAATGGCTACACCTTC.

The rearrangement links TRBV2 to TRBJ2-3, with D possibly being TRBD1 (5 bases). The CDR3 covers 14 residues. Germline V gene data show CDR1 as SNHLY and CDR2 as FYNNEI. Trimming took 6 bases from V and 1 from J, leaving 11 bases between them. The CDR3 region is CASRVQGGTDTQYF. CDR3 nucleotides: TGTGCCAGCAGGGTGCAGGGCGGCACAGATACGCAGTATTTT. The whole variable domain, filled in from reference TRBV2 and TRBJ2-3, reads EPEVTQTPSHQVTQMGQEVILRCVPISNHLYFYWYRQILGQKVEFLVSFYNNEISEKSEIFDDQFSVERPDGSNFTLKIRSTKLEDSAMYFCASRVQGGTDTQYFGPGTRLTVL.

J is TRBJ2-5 and V is TRBV7-6, with TRBD2 matching over 11 bases. The V segment lost 3 bases and the J segment 3 bases; nucleotides outside the gene matches: 3. Looked up from germline, CDR1 is SGHVS and CDR2 is FNYEAQ. CDR3 size: 15 residues. CDR3 in DNA: TGTGCCAGCAGCTTCCGTAGCGGGGGGGAAGAGACCCAGTACTTC. Translating it yields CASSFRSGGEETQYF.

The V and J genes are TRBV7-8 and TRBJ1-5; 9 bases match TRBD1. Trimming at V came to 0 bases and at J to 5 bases, leaving 2 bases not matched to a gene. CDR3 length: 15 amino acids. Germline V gives CDR1 SGHVS, CDR2 FQNEAQ. The CDR3 region is CASSLARDRDQPQHF. As DNA, the CDR3 is TGTGCCAGCAGCTTAGCCCGGGACAGGGATCAGCCCCAGCATTTT.

This clonotype was seen only a few times. This chain uses TRBV6-6 with TRBJ2-1; D not certain. This CDR3 region has 13 residues. V shed 0 bases and J shed 7 bases, with 7 bases lying between them. The germline gives CDR1 MNHNY, CDR2 SVGAGI (reference sequence). The CDR3 is CASSYSHGNEQFF. CDR3 sequence (DNA): TGTGCCAGCAGTTACTCTCACGGGAATGAGCAGTTCTTC.

The chain uses TRBV7-6 and TRBJ2-5, with 7 bases fitting TRBD2. J lost 0 bases, V lost 2 bases, and 6 bases had no gene match. The CDR3 has 16 amino acids. CDR1 is SGHVS and CDR2 is FNYEAQ in the germline V gene. CDR3 nucleotides: TGTGCCAGCAGCTTATCCCAGCGGGGCCACCAAGAGACCCAGTACTTC. Translation: CASSLSQRGHQETQYF.

The gene calls are TRBV7-3 and TRBJ2-3; no clear D. V dropped 5 bases and J dropped 7 bases, with 19 bases sitting between them. Per the germline V gene, CDR1 is SGHTA and CDR2 is FQGTGA. The length of the CDR3 is 15 residues. The CDR3, as DNA: TGTGCCAGCAGCCCCTCCTCGGCCAGAATACATACGCAGTATTTT. Protein sequence: CASSPSSARIHTQYF.

V gene TRBV14 combines with J gene TRBJ2-1; 13 bases agree with TRBD2. Per germline, CDR1 SGHDN and CDR2 FVKESK. The CDR3 is 16 residues long. The V gene end was trimmed by 1 base and the J gene end by 5 bases; junction bases not matched to a gene: 2. The CDR3 DNA reads TGTGCCAGCAGCCAAGGGACTAGCGGGAGCAACAATGAGCAGTTCTTC. Translating it yields CASSQGTSGSNNEQFF.

This clonotype was counted between two and nine times. This chain connects TRBV7-9 to TRBJ2-7, with TRBD2 identical over 7 bases. Trimming took 5 bases from V and 5 from J; bases not matched to a gene: 9. The length of the CDR3 is 14 residues. The germline gives CDR1 SEHNR, CDR2 FQNEAQ (reference sequence). In nucleotides, the CDR3 is TGTGCCAGCAGCCCAGAGCGGGATGGCGACGAGCAGTACTTC. Translation gives CASSPERDGDEQYF.